This entry lists 4 T cell receptor beta chains sequenced from one sample in a study of cytotoxic CD8 clonotypes in ibrutinib-treated CLL. Sequenced by immunoSEQ multiplex PCR; TCRdb stores in-frame clones only, minus some. The data contain around 200,000 clones, approximately 75% of them singletons. Specimen: PBMCs, collected after 12 months of ibrutinib treatment. Every receptor here comes from a human donor with chronic lymphocytic leukemia.

The V gene is TRBV30, the J gene TRBJ1-2; unclear D gene. There are 12 residues in the CDR3. Germline lookup yields CDR1 GTSNPN and CDR2 SVGIG (reference sequence). The ends were cut back, 1 base at V and 8 bases at J, with 11 bases in the middle. In DNA form, the CDR3 reads TGTGCCTGGAGTGAAGGCGCGCGGGGCTACACCTTC. Translated, it gives CAWSEGARGYTF.

V and J are TRBV29-1 and TRBJ2-3; 10 bases fit TRBD1. The junction had 6 bases not matched to a gene; V was cut back by 4 bases and J by 5 bases. This CDR3 spans 14 amino acids. Per the germline V gene, CDR1 is SQVTM and CDR2 is ANQGSEA. CDR3 nucleotide sequence: TGCAGCGTTGTCCGGGACAGGGGTGGAGATACGCAGTATTTT. Protein product: CSVVRDRGGDTQYF.

The genes are TRBV5-1 and TRBJ1-2; D is possibly TRBD1 (5 bases). This CDR3 spans 13 amino acids. Trimming shortened V by 2 bases and J by 8 bases, and 13 bases separated the two germline ends. Germline V gives CDR1 SGHRS, CDR2 YFSETQ. This chain's CDR3 is CASSFREGRGYTF. In DNA form, the CDR3 reads TGCGCCAGCAGCTTCCGCGAGGGACGCGGCTACACCTTC.

As regards this clone: Other DNA sequences in this sample translate to the same CDR3. J is TRBJ1-1 and V is TRBV5-1, with 7 bases identical to TRBD1. J was trimmed by 3 bases and V by 0 bases; bases with no gene match: 2. CDR3 length equals 14 residues. Germline lookup yields CDR1 SGHRS and CDR2 YFSETQ. CDR3 loop: CASSLARGDTEAFF. CDR3 coding DNA: TGCGCCAGCAGCTTGGCCAGGGGGGACACTGAAGCTTTCTTT.